The 10 T cell receptor beta chains below come from one sample, sequenced in a study of identical twins. TCRdb independently ran MiXCR on the 5' RACE reads; one entry per CDR3 protein. The sample has under 500,000 distinct CDR3 sequences, over 11% seen once. The same sample was also studied in work on yellow fever vaccine responses in identical twins.

The sample was CD4+ T cells sorted from blood. Receptor source: a woman aged 18-29 years in good health.

The gene calls are TRBV20-1 and TRBJ1-6; D unresolved. V lost 0 bases and J lost 0, with 9 bases in between. Germline CDR1 DFQATT, CDR2 SNEGSKA (reference sequence). CDR3 length: 16 amino acids. This CDR3 is CSARDPRSSYNSPLHF. DNA of the CDR3: TGCAGTGCTAGAGATCCACGAAGCTCCTATAATTCACCCCTCCACTTT.

The V gene is TRBV20-1, the J gene TRBJ1-1; 8 nucleotides agree with TRBD1. The CDR3 consists of 11 residues. Germline CDR1 and CDR2: DFQATT and SNEGSKA (reference sequence). DNA of the CDR3: TGCAGGGGAACAGGGGGTACTGAAGCTTTCTTT. Translating it yields CRGTGGTEAFF.

This clonotype has a count of ten or more. The rearrangement uses TRBV5-6 and TRBJ2-3, with D tentatively TRBD1 (5 bases). CDR1 is SGHDT and CDR2 is YYEEEE in the germline V gene. The V and J ends lost 3 bases and 6 bases respectively, with 17 bases between them. This CDR3 spans 15 amino acids. CDR3 protein: CASSSRTNSRDTQYF. Written as DNA, the CDR3 is TGTGCCAGCAGCTCTAGGACAAACTCGAGGGATACGCAGTATTTT.

This chain joins TRBV12-3 or TRBV12-4 and TRBJ1-2; D not resolved. V shed 8 bases and J shed 3 bases, with 10 bases lying between them. This CDR3 contains 12 residues. CDR3: CASGRRDYGYTF. CDR3 DNA sequence: TGTGCCAGCGGTAGGAGGGACTATGGCTACACCTTC.

The V gene is TRBV4-3, the J gene TRBJ2-3; D unresolved. The germline gives CDR1 LGHNA, CDR2 YSLEER. This CDR3 is 18 amino acids long. V was clipped by 0 bases and J by 0 bases, with 16 bases between them. CDR3 bases: TGCGCCAGCAGCCAAGAACTCCCTTTTGGCGGAAGCACAGATACGCAGTATTTT. As protein: CASSQELPFGGSTDTQYF.

This clonotype has at least ten counts. The V call is TRBV10-3, the J call TRBJ2-1, with D possibly matching TRBD2 (6 bases). Germline V gene data show CDR1 as ENHRY and CDR2 as SYGVKD. This CDR3 is built from 14 residues. V was trimmed by 6 bases and J by 4 bases, leaving 13 bases between them. As DNA, the CDR3 is TGTGCCATCAGACTAGCAGGTGGTTACAATGAGCAGTTCTTC. Protein sequence: CAIRLAGGYNEQFF.

This clonotype came up many times. The rearrangement uses TRBV12-3 or TRBV12-4 and TRBJ2-6, with D perhaps being TRBD1 or TRBD2 (5 bases each). The ends were cut back, 5 bases at V and 0 bases at J, with 17 bases in the middle. This CDR3 is 18 amino acids long. The CDR3 sequence is CASSRPGRTHSGANVLTF. The CDR3 nucleotides are TGTGCCAGCAGTCGACCGGGACGGACTCACTCTGGGGCCAACGTCCTGACTTTC.

CDR3: CASSLGLGGTYEQYF. CDR3 sequence (DNA): TGTGCCAGCAGCTTAGGTCTGGGGGGGACCTACGAGCAGTACTTC. V gene TRBV7-9 combines with J gene TRBJ2-7; 7 nucleotides line up with TRBD2. The trim removed 1 base at V and 2 bases at J, leaving 5 bases unmatched. CDR1 and CDR2 (germline): SEHNR, FQNEAQ (reference sequence). CDR3 length: 15 residues.

The gene calls are TRBV24-1 and TRBJ2-1, with 11 bases lining up with TRBD2. Germline trimming cut 3 bases from V and 8 bases from J; bases unmatched to any gene: 8. The V gene's germline CDR1 is KGHDR and CDR2 SFDVKD. The CDR3 totals 16 residues. This CDR3 is CATSDGTSGRWDEQFF. DNA of the CDR3: TGTGCCACCAGTGATGGAACTAGCGGGAGATGGGATGAGCAGTTCTTC.

This clonotype was counted between two and nine times. The rearrangement links TRBV7-9 to TRBJ2-5, with D uncertain. Trimming took 4 bases from V and 1 from J, leaving 16 bases between them. Germline CDR1 SEHNR, CDR2 FQNEAQ (reference sequence). CDR3 length equals 16 residues. CDR3 residues: CASSSVSVFSQETQYF. The DNA of the CDR3 is TGTGCCAGCAGCTCCGTTTCCGTATTCTCCCAAGAGACCCAGTACTTC. Looking up the rest from reference TRBV7-9 and TRBJ2-5 gives the full variable domain: DTGVSQNPRHKITKRGQNVTFRCDPISEHNRLYWYRQTLGQGPEFLTYFQNEAQLEKSRLLSDRFSAERPKGSFSTLEIQRTEQGDSAMYLCASSSVSVFSQETQYFGPGTRLLVL.